The next 2 T cell receptor beta chains were all read from a single sample in a study of blood T cell repertoires in COVID-19. Produced via immunoSEQ multiplex PCR; TCRdb's table is partial and in-frame only. The repertoire holds 15,000 or so clones, with roughly four fifths as singletons. Specimen: peripheral blood. The receptors derive from a man older than 75 with active COVID-19.

The rearrangement links TRBV5-1 to TRBJ2-2; TRBD1 matches at 7 bases. CDR3 length: 15 residues. The germline V gene has CDR1 SGHRS and CDR2 YFSETQ. Trimming at V came to 4 bases and at J to 6 bases, leaving 9 bases not matched to a gene. The CDR3 coding sequence is TGCGCCAGCAGCCTCCTCCCAGGGGGAGCCGGGGAGCTGTTTTTT. It encodes CASSLLPGGAGELFF.

This clone was observed once. This chain uses TRBV30 with TRBJ1-2; maybe TRBD1 (5 bases). The CDR3 covers 13 residues. The germline V gene encodes CDR1 GTSNPN and CDR2 SVGIG (reference sequence). Trimming pared 5 bases from V and 3 bases from J, leaving 13 bases between. The CDR3 nucleotides are TGTGCCTGGCCCCGGGGAGGGGACTATGGCTACACCTTC. This encodes CAWPRGGDYGYTF. Based on the CDR3 plus reference TRBV30 and TRBJ1-2, the full variable domain is SQTIHQWPATLVQPVGSPLSLECTVEGTSNPNLYWYRQAAGRGLQLLFYSVGIGQISSEVPQNLSASRPQDRQFILSSKKLLLSDSGFYLCAWPRGGDYGYTFGSGTRLTVV.